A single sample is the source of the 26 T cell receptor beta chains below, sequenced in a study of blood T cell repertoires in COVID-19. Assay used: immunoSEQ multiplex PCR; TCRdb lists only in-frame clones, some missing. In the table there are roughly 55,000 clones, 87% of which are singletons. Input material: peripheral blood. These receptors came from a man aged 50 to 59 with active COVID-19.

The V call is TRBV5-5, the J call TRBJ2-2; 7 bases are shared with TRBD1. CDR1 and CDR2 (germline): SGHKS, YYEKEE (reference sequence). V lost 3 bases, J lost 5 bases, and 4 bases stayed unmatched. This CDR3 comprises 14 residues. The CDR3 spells CASSWMTGTGELFF. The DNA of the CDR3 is TGTGCCAGCAGCTGGATGACAGGGACCGGGGAGCTGTTTTTT. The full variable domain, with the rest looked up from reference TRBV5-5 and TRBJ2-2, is DAGVTQSPTHLIKTRGQQVTLRCSPISGHKSVSWYQQVLGQGPQFIFQYYEKEERGRGNFPDRFSARQFPNYSSELNVNALLLGDSALYLCASSWMTGTGELFFGEGSRLTVL.

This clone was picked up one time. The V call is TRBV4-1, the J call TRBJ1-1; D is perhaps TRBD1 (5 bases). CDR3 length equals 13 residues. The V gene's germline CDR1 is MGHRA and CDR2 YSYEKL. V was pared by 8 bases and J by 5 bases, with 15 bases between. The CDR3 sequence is CASRNGGGTEAFF. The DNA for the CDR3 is TGCGCCAGCCGGAACGGGGGAGGTACTGAAGCTTTCTTT.

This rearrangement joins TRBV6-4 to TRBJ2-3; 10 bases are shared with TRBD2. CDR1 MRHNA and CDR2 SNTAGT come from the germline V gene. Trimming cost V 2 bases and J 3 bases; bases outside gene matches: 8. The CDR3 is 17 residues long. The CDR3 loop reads CASSDGAGGFGTDTQYF. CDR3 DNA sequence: TGTGCCAGCAGTGACGGAGCGGGGGGGTTTGGGACAGATACGCAGTATTTT.

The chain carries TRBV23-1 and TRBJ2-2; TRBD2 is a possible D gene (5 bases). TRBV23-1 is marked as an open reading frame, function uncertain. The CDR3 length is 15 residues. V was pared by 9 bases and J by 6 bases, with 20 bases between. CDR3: CARSSAGFLPGELFF. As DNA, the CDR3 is TGCGCCAGGTCCTCTGCGGGTTTCCTCCCCGGGGAGCTGTTTTTT.

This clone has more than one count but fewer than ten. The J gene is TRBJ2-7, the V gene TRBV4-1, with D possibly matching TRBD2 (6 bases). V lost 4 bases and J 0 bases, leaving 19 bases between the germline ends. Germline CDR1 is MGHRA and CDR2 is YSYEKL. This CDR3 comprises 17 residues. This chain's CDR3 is CASSRSGLTLSSYEQYF. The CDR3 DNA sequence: TGCGCCAGCAGCCGCAGCGGGCTGACACTGAGCTCCTACGAGCAGTACTTC.

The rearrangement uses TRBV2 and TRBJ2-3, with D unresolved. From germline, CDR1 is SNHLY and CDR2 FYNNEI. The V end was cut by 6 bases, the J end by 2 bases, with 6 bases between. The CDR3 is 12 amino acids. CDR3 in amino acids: CASSQATDTQYF. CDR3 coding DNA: TGTGCCAGCAGCCAGGCCACAGATACGCAGTATTTT. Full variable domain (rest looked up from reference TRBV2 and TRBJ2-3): EPEVTQTPSHQVTQMGQEVILRCVPISNHLYFYWYRQILGQKVEFLVSFYNNEISEKSEIFDDQFSVERPDGSNFTLKIRSTKLEDSAMYFCASSQATDTQYFGPGTRLTVL.

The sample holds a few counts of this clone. In nucleotides, the CDR3 is TGTGCCAGTAGACCGCGGAATAGCGCCGTCGCGGATACGCAGTATTTT. The encoded protein is CASRPRNSAVADTQYF. The J gene is TRBJ2-3, the V gene TRBV19; D is perhaps TRBD2 (5 bases). The ends were cut back, 6 bases at V and 6 bases at J, with 22 bases in the middle. Germline V CDR1 and CDR2: LNHDA, SQIVND (reference sequence). This CDR3 has 16 amino acids.

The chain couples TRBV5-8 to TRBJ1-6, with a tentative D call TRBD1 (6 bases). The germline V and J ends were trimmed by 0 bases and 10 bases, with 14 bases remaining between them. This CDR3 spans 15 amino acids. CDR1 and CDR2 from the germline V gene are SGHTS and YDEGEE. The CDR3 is CASSLAAGVPSPLHF. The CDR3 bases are TGTGCCAGCAGCTTGGCCGCAGGGGTCCCCTCACCCCTCCACTTT.

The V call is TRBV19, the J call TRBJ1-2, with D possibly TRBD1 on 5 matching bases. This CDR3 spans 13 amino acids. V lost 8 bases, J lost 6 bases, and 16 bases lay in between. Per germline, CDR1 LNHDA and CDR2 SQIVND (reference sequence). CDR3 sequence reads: CASGWQGGNGYTF. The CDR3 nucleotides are TGTGCCAGTGGCTGGCAGGGCGGGAATGGCTACACCTTC. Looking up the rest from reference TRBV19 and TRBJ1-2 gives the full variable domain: DGGITQSPKYLFRKEGQNVTLSCEQNLNHDAMYWYRQDPGQGLRLIYYSQIVNDFQKGDIAEGYSVSREKKESFPLTVTSAQKNPTAFYLCASGWQGGNGYTFGSGTRLTVV.

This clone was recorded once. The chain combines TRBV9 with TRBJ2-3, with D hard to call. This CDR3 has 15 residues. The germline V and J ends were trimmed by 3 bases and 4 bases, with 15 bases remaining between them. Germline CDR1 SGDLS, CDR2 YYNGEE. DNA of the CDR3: TGTGCCAGCAGCGCCACAGTTTTCCCAGCAGATACGCAGTATTTT. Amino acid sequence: CASSATVFPADTQYF. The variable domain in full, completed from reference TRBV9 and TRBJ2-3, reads DSGVTQTPKHLITATGQRVTLRCSPRSGDLSVYWYQQSLDQGLQFLIQYYNGEERAKGNILERFSAQQFPDLHSELNLSSLELGDSALYFCASSATVFPADTQYFGPGTRLTVL.

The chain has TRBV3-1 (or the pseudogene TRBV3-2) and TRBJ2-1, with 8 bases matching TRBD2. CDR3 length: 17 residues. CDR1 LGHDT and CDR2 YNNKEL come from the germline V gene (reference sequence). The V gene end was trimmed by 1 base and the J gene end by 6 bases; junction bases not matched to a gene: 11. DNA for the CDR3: TGTGCCAGCAGCCAAGGATTTGGGACTAGAGGGTTCAATGAGCAGTTCTTC. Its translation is CASSQGFGTRGFNEQFF.

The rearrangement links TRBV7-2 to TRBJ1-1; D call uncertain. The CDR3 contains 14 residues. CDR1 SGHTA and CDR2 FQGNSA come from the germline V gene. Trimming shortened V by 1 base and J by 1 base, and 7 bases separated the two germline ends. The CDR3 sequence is CASSLVFKNTEAFF. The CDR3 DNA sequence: TGTGCCAGCAGCTTAGTTTTTAAGAACACTGAAGCTTTCTTT. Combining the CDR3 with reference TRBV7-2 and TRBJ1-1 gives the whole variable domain GAGVSQSPSNKVTEKGKDVELRCDPISGHTALYWYRQSLGQGLEFLIYFQGNSAPDKSGLPSDRFSAERTGGSVSTLTIQRTQQEDSAVYLCASSLVFKNTEAFFGQGTRLTVV.

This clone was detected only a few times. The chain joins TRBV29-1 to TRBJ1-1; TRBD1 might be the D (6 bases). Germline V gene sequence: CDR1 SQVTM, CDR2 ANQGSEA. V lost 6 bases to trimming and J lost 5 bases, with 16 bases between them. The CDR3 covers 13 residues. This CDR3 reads CSVAEGGRTEAFF. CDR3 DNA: TGCAGCGTCGCTGAGGGGGGGCGGACTGAAGCTTTCTTT.

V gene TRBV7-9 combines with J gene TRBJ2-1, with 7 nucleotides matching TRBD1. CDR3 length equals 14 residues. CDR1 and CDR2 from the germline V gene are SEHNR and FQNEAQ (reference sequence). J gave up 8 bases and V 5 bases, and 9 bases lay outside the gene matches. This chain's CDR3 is CASSPRQGKDEQFF. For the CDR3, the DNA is TGTGCCAGCAGCCCCCGACAGGGCAAAGATGAGCAGTTCTTC.

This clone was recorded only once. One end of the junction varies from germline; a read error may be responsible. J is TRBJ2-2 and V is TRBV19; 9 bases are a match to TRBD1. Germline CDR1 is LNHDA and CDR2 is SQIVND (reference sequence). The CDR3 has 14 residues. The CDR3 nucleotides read TGTGCCAGTGGACAGGGGCGCCTCACCGGAGAGCTGTTTTTT. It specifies CASGQGRLTGELFF.

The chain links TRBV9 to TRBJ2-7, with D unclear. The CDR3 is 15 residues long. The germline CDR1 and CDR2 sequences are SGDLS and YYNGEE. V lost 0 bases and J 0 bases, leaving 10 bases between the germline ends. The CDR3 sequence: CASSVDQAASYEQYF. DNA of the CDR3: TGTGCCAGCAGCGTAGATCAAGCCGCCTCCTACGAGCAGTACTTC.

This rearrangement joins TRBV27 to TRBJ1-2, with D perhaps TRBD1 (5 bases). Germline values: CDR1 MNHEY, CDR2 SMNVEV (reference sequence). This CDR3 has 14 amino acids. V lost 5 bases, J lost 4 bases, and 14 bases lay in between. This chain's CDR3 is CASSPRQSVYGYTF. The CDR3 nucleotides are TGTGCCAGCAGTCCGAGACAGTCAGTCTATGGCTACACCTTC.

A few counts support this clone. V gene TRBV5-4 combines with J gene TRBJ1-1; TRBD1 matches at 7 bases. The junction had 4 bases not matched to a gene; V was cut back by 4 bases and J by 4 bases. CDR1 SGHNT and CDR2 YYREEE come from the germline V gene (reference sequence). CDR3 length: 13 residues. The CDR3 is CASSHTGATEAFF. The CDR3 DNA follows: TGTGCCAGCAGCCATACAGGGGCCACTGAAGCTTTCTTT.

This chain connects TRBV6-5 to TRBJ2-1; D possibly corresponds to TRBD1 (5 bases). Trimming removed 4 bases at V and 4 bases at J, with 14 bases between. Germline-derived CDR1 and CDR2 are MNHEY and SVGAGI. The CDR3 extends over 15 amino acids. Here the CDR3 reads CASSSRAPGYNEQFF. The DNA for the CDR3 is TGTGCCAGCAGTTCACGGGCACCAGGGTACAATGAGCAGTTCTTC.

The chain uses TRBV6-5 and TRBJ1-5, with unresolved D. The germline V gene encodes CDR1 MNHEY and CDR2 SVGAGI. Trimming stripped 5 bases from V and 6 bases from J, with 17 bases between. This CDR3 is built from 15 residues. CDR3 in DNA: TGTGCCAGCAGTAAGGGAGCGACGCGGGGTCAGCCCCAGCATTTT. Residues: CASSKGATRGQPQHF.

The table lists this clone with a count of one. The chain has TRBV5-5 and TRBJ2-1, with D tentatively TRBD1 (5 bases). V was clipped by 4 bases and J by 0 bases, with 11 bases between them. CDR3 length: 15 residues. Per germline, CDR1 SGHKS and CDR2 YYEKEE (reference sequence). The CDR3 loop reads CASSRDSPSYNEQFF. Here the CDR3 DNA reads TGTGCCAGCAGCAGAGACAGTCCCTCCTACAATGAGCAGTTCTTC.

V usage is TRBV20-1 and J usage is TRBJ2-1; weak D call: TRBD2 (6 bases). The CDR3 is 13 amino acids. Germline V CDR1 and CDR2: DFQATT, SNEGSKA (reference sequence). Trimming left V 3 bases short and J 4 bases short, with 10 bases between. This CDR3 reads CSASGTDYNEQFF. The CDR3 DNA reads TGCAGTGCTAGTGGGACTGATTACAATGAGCAGTTCTTC.

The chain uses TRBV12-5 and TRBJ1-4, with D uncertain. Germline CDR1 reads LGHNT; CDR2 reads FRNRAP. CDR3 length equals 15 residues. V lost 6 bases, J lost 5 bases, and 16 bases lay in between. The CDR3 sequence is CASGPPGGRNEKLFF. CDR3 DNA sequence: TGTGCTAGTGGACCCCCCGGCGGGAGAAATGAAAAACTGTTTTTT. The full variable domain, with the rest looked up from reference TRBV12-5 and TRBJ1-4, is DARVTQTPRHKVTEMGQEVTMRCQPILGHNTVFWYRQTMMQGLELLAYFRNRAPLDDSGMPKDRFSAEMPDATLATLKIQPSEPRDSAVYFCASGPPGGRNEKLFFGSGTQLSVL.

As DNA, the CDR3 is TGTGCCAGCTCACCGCCCAACAGCAAAACGTCCCTCTATGGCTACACCTTC. It specifies CASSPPNSKTSLYGYTF. The V and J genes are TRBV18 and TRBJ1-2; D gene uncertain. This CDR3 region has 17 residues. The ends were cut back, 3 bases at V and 4 bases at J, with 21 bases in the middle. Germline-derived CDR1 and CDR2 are KGHSH and LQKENI.

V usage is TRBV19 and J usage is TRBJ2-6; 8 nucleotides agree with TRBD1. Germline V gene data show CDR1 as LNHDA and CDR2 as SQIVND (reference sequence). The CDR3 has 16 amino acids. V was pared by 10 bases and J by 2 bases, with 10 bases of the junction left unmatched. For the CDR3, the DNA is TGTGCCACCTCGGACAGGGTTGCCCCTGGGGCCAACGTCCTGACTTTC. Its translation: CATSDRVAPGANVLTF.

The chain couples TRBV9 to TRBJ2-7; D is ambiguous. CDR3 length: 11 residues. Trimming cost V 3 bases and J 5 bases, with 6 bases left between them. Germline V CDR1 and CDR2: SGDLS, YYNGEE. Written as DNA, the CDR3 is TGTGCCAGCAGCGCCTTTGACGAGCAGTACTTC. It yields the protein CASSAFDEQYF.